This T cell receptor beta chain derives from a study of T cell repertoires in cytomegalovirus infection. In regard to this clonotype: What it binds is unknown.

Study-wide results and limits: Public TCR beta family frequency separated CMV-and-HLA carriers, including in an independent cohort.

TCRdb analysed the reads with MiXCR anew, one entry per CDR3 protein. The top ten hold 59% of the sample, which has about 69,000 distinct CDR3 sequences, more than 25% seen once. This CDR3 is built from 12 residues. In germline, CDR1 is SEHNR, CDR2 FQNEAQ (reference sequence). Between the trimmed V and J ends, which lost 1 base and 8 bases, there was a span of 8 bases. This rearrangement joins TRBV7-9 to TRBJ1-2; D remains ambiguous. The specimen comprised CD8+ T cells from cultured PBMCs, sampled from culture after CMV antigen stimulation. The TCR was taken from a human donor in good health (CMV status not recorded). Some clones in this sample may be carry-over from other donors' samples. The DNA of the CDR3 is TGTGCCAGCAGCTTAGGTCAAAACGGCTACACCTTC. Translation: CASSLGQNGYTF.